Following are 18 T cell receptor beta chains from one sample sequenced in a study of blood T cell repertoires in COVID-19. Assay: immunoSEQ multiplex PCR; the TCRdb copy retains only in-frame clones and omits some. The table lists 250,000 or so clones, approximately 85% of them singletons. Sample: PBMCs or T cells enriched from blood (not recorded which). These receptors were collected from a woman aged 45-60 years who had recovered from COVID-19.

The V and J genes are TRBV3-1 (or the pseudogene TRBV3-2) and TRBJ2-3; D unresolved. From germline, CDR1 is LGHDT and CDR2 YNNKEL (reference sequence). V lost 4 bases and J 7 bases, leaving 12 bases between the germline ends. The CDR3 totals 13 residues. CDR3 sequence: CASSLYDSNTQYF. The CDR3 bases are TGTGCCAGCAGCCTATATGATTCTAATACGCAGTATTTT.

The chain carries TRBV28 and TRBJ2-5, with TRBD2 identical over 12 bases. This CDR3 contains 13 residues. Unmatched junction bases numbered 4, after V lost 10 bases and J lost 4 bases. CDR1 and CDR2 from the germline V gene are MDHEN and SYDVKM. For the CDR3, the DNA is TGTGCCATTGCGACTAGCGGGAGAGAGACCCAGTACTTC. Translation: CAIATSGRETQYF.

The chain is built from TRBV7-9 and TRBJ1-2; a weak D match, TRBD1 (6 bases). The germline V gene has CDR1 SEHNR and CDR2 FQNEAQ (reference sequence). The CDR3 spans 14 residues. Trimming shortened V by 5 bases and J by 2 bases, and 12 bases separated the two germline ends. CDR3 bases: TGTGCCAGCAGCCCCACAGGGATGAACTATGGCTACACCTTC. It specifies CASSPTGMNYGYTF.

This chain connects TRBV7-9 to TRBJ2-2, with D possibly being TRBD2 (5 bases). Trimming shortened V by 5 bases and J by 7 bases, and 17 bases separated the two germline ends. CDR3 size: 15 residues. CDR1 is SEHNR and CDR2 is FQNEAQ in the germline V gene (reference sequence). The CDR3 region has the DNA TGTGCCAGCAGCCTAATGGGAGTTAAGCACGGGGAGCTGTTTTTT. Amino acids: CASSLMGVKHGELFF.

V gene TRBV5-1 combines with J gene TRBJ2-2; 8 nucleotides line up with TRBD1. Unmatched junction bases numbered 2, after V lost 4 bases and J lost 6 bases. The germline V gene encodes CDR1 SGHRS and CDR2 YFSETQ. The CDR3 runs to 13 residues. The CDR3 DNA sequence: TGCGCCAGCAGCCCGACAGGGGCCGGGGAGCTGTTTTTT. This sequence encodes CASSPTGAGELFF. The whole variable domain, remainder taken from reference TRBV5-1 and TRBJ2-2, is KAGVTQTPRYLIKTRGQQVTLSCSPISGHRSVSWYQQTPGQGLQFLFEYFSETQRNKGNFPGRFSGRQFSNSRSEMNVSTLELGDSALYLCASSPTGAGELFFGEGSRLTVL.

The rearrangement uses TRBV5-1 and TRBJ1-1, with D possibly TRBD1 on 5 matching bases. The CDR3 sequence is 15 residues long. Trimming took off 1 base at V and 0 bases at J, with 10 bases between the two ends. Looked up from germline, CDR1 is SGHRS and CDR2 is YFSETQ. The CDR3 region has the DNA TGCGCCAGCAGCTTGCCTAGACAGCTGAACACTGAAGCTTTCTTT. It specifies CASSLPRQLNTEAFF.

In its sample, this clone was seen a few times. The rearrangement joins TRBV28 to TRBJ2-7; TRBD1 might be the D (6 bases). V dropped 2 bases and J dropped 7 bases, with 18 bases sitting between them. The germline V gene encodes CDR1 MDHEN and CDR2 SYDVKM. CDR3 length equals 15 residues. The chain's CDR3 is CASSLARQVTGEQYF. The CDR3 DNA is TGTGCCAGCAGTTTAGCTAGACAGGTAACTGGAGAGCAGTACTTC.

This rearrangement joins TRBV4-1 to TRBJ2-7; TRBD2 might be the D (5 bases). Germline V gene sequence: CDR1 MGHRA, CDR2 YSYEKL. The CDR3 loop spans 15 amino acids. Trimming shortened V by 0 bases and J by 2 bases, and 11 bases separated the two germline ends. The CDR3 region is CASSQDPSGAYEQYF. CDR3 coding DNA: TGCGCCAGCAGCCAAGATCCGAGCGGAGCCTACGAGCAGTACTTC.

The V and J genes are TRBV18 and TRBJ1-5, with 12 bases identical to TRBD1. Germline-derived CDR1 and CDR2 are KGHSH and LQKENI. With V trimmed by 3 bases and J by 4 bases, 16 bases remained unmatched. The CDR3 is made up of 20 amino acids. DNA for the CDR3: TGTGCCAGCTCACCGATAGGCCGGGACAGGGGGCCCGCCGGTAATCAGCCCCAGCATTTT. It translates to CASSPIGRDRGPAGNQPQHF.

The chain recombines TRBV9 with TRBJ1-1; weak D call: TRBD1 (6 bases). The CDR3 is 13 amino acids. Between the trimmed V and J ends, which lost 2 bases and 6 bases, there was a span of 11 bases. In germline, CDR1 is SGDLS, CDR2 YYNGEE. CDR3 DNA sequence: TGTGCCAGCAGCGTCGAACAGGGCGCTGAAGCTTTCTTT. It is translated as CASSVEQGAEAFF.

This chain uses TRBV15 with TRBJ2-1; 12 bases agree with TRBD2. The V gene end was trimmed by 1 base and the J gene end by 10 bases; junction bases not matched to a gene: 2. Germline CDR1 LNHNV, CDR2 YYDKDF (reference sequence). This CDR3 spans 14 amino acids. The CDR3: CATSRVLAGGEQFF. DNA of the CDR3: TGTGCCACCAGCAGAGTTCTAGCGGGGGGGGAGCAGTTCTTC. The full variable domain, completed using reference TRBV15 and TRBJ2-1, is DAMVIQNPRYQVTQFGKPVTLSCSQTLNHNVMYWYQQKSSQAPKLLFHYYDKDFNNEADTPDNFQSRRPNTSFCFLDIRSPGLGDTAMYLCATSRVLAGGEQFFGPGTRLTVL.

V and J are TRBV19 and TRBJ2-1, with 10 nucleotides matching TRBD1. Per the germline V gene, CDR1 is LNHDA and CDR2 is SQIVND (reference sequence). The CDR3 consists of 14 residues. V trimming: 4 bases; J trimming: 8 bases; junction bases outside the gene matches: 5. This chain's CDR3 is CASSKRDRGHEQFF. In nucleotides, the CDR3 is TGTGCCAGTAGTAAGCGGGACAGGGGTCATGAGCAGTTCTTC.

Comments on this clone: Other DNA sequences in this specimen translate into the identical CDR3. Here the CDR3 reads CASSYGGSNTDTQYF. CDR3 DNA sequence: TGTGCCAGCAGTTACGGGGGCTCTAACACAGATACGCAGTATTTT. The chain recombines TRBV6-6 with TRBJ2-3; the D gene is possibly TRBD1 (6 bases). CDR1 is MNHNY, CDR2 SVGAGI, per germline (reference sequence). The germline V and J ends were trimmed by 2 bases and 2 bases, with 11 bases remaining between them. The CDR3 covers 15 residues.

This clone was recorded once. This sequence joins TRBV5-1 and TRBJ2-1; D call uncertain. Trimming removed 0 bases at V and 4 bases at J, with 8 bases between. Germline V gene lookup returns CDR1 SGHRS and CDR2 YFSETQ. The CDR3 extends over 14 amino acids. The CDR3 spells CASSLVPQYNEQFF. In DNA form, the CDR3 reads TGCGCCAGCAGCTTGGTTCCTCAGTACAATGAGCAGTTCTTC.

A few counts support this clone. The rearrangement uses TRBV3-1 (or the pseudogene TRBV3-2) and TRBJ1-2; TRBD1 is a possible D gene (5 bases). The CDR3 has 16 residues. Germline V lookup: CDR1 LGHDT, CDR2 YNNKEL (reference sequence). Trimming took off 0 bases at V and 3 bases at J, with 14 bases between the two ends. Here the CDR3 DNA reads TGTGCCAGCAGCCAAGAGGGGGGGACCACTCACTATGGCTACACCTTC. Protein: CASSQEGGTTHYGYTF.

The chain couples TRBV9 to TRBJ2-3, with 11 bases lining up with TRBD2. V dropped 4 bases and J dropped 3; count of bases not matched to a gene: 1. Germline CDR1 and CDR2: SGDLS and YYNGEE. The CDR3 consists of 14 residues. The CDR3: CASSTSGSTDTQYF. The CDR3 coding sequence is TGTGCCAGCAGCACTAGCGGGAGTACAGATACGCAGTATTTT. The full variable domain, rest sourced from reference TRBV9 and TRBJ2-3, is DSGVTQTPKHLITATGQRVTLRCSPRSGDLSVYWYQQSLDQGLQFLIQYYNGEERAKGNILERFSAQQFPDLHSELNLSSLELGDSALYFCASSTSGSTDTQYFGPGTRLTVL.

The J gene is TRBJ1-1, the V gene TRBV28; D may be TRBD1 (6 bases). CDR3 length: 10 amino acids. Germline V CDR1 and CDR2: MDHEN, SYDVKM. V dropped 8 bases and J dropped 10 bases, with 11 bases sitting between them. CDR3 DNA sequence: TGTGCCAGCCGGCAGGGGAGAGCTTTCTTT. As protein: CASRQGRAFF.

This chain links TRBV7-9 with TRBJ2-2; 7 nucleotides match TRBD2. This CDR3 region has 16 residues. After removal of 7 bases from V and 4 bases from J, the junction contained 12 bases not matched to a gene. Germline loops: CDR1 SEHNR, CDR2 FQNEAQ (reference sequence). The CDR3, as DNA: TGTGCCAGCAACCCACTCGCTAGCGGCGCCACCGGGGAGCTGTTTTTT. Its protein is CASNPLASGATGELFF.